This record covers a single T cell receptor (beta chain). These data are taken from a study of blood T cell repertoires in COVID-19. Method: immunoSEQ multiplex PCR; TCRdb's copy keeps in-frame clones and lacks some. The table has roughly 200,000 clones, around 80% seen once. Sequences were obtained from peripheral blood. This TCR was recovered from a man in his forties with active or convalescent COVID-19.

The DNA for the CDR3 is TGTGCCAGCAGTAGCGGCTCTGGAAACACCATATATTTT. Residues: CASSSGSGNTIYF. The gene calls are TRBV2 and TRBJ1-3; D uncertain. In germline, CDR1 is SNHLY, CDR2 FYNNEI. This CDR3 spans 13 amino acids. Between the trimmed V and J ends, which lost 5 bases and 0 bases, there was a span of 5 bases.